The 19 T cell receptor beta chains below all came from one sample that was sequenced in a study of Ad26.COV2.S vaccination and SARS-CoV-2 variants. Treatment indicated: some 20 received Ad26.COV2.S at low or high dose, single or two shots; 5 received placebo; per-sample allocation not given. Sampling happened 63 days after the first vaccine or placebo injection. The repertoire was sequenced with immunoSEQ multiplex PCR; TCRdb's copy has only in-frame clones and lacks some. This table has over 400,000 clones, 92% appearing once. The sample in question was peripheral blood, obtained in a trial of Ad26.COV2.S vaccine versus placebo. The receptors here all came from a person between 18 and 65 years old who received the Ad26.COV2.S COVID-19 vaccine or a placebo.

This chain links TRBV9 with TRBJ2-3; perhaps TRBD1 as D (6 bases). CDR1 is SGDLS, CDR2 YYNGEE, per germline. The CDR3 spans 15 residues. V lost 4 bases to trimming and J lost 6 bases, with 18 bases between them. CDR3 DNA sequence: TGTGCCAGCAGCCAAGGGGGTACCCCTGTGGATACGCAGTATTTT. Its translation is CASSQGGTPVDTQYF.

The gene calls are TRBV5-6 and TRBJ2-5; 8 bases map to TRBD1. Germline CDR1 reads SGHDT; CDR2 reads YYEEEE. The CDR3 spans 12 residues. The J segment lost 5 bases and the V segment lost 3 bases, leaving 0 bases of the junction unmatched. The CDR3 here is CASSWTGETQYF. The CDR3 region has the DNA TGTGCCAGCAGCTGGACAGGGGAGACCCAGTACTTC.

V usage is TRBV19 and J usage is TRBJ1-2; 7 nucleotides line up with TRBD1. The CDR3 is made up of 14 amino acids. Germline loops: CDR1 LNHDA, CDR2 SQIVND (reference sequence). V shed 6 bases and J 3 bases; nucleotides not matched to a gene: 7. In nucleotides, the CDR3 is TGTGCCAGTAGAAGACAGGGTAGCGACTATGGCTACACCTTC. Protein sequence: CASRRQGSDYGYTF.

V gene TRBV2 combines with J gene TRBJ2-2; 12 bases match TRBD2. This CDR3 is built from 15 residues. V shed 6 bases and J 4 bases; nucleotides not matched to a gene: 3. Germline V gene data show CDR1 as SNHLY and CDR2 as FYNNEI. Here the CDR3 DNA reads TGTGCCAGCAGCCTAGCGGGGGGGCCCACCGGGGAGCTGTTTTTT. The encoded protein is CASSLAGGPTGELFF.

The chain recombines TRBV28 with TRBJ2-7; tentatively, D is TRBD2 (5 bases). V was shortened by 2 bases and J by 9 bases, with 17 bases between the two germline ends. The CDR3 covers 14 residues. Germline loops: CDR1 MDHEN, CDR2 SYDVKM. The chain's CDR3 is CASSLVIGPEGQYF. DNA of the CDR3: TGTGCCAGCAGTTTAGTGATAGGCCCTGAGGGGCAGTACTTC.

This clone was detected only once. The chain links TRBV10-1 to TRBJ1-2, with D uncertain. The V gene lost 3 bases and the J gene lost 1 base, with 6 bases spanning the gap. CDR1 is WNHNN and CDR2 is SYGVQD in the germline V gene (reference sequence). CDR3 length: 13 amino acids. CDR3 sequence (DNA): TGCGCCAGCAGTGATTCCAGTAACTATGGCTACACCTTC. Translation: CASSDSSNYGYTF.

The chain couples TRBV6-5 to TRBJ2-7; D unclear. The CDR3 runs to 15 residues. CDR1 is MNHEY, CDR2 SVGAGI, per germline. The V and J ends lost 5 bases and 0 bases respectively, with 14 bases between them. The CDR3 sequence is CASSPRTSSSYEQYF. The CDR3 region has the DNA TGTGCCAGCAGTCCTAGGACCAGCAGCTCCTACGAGCAGTACTTC.

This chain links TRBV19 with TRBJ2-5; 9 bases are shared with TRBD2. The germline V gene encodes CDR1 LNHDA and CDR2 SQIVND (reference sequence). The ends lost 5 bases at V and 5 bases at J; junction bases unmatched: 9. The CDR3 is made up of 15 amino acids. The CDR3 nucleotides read TGTGCCAGTAGTGGGCGGGGGGGCCCGCCGGAGACCCAGTACTTC. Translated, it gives CASSGRGGPPETQYF. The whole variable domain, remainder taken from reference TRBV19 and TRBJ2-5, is DGGITQSPKYLFRKEGQNVTLSCEQNLNHDAMYWYRQDPGQGLRLIYYSQIVNDFQKGDIAEGYSVSREKKESFPLTVTSAQKNPTAFYLCASSGRGGPPETQYFGPGTRLLVL.

The CDR3 DNA sequence: TGTGCCAGCAGTCCCGATCGACTAGCGAGCCGGCCCGGGGAGCTGTTTTTT. Protein product: CASSPDRLASRPGELFF. The V call is TRBV6-6, the J call TRBJ2-2, with 8 bases lining up with TRBD2. Germline lookup yields CDR1 MNHNY and CDR2 SVGAGI (reference sequence). This CDR3 is 17 amino acids long. After removal of 5 bases from V and 6 bases from J, the junction contained 14 bases not matched to a gene.

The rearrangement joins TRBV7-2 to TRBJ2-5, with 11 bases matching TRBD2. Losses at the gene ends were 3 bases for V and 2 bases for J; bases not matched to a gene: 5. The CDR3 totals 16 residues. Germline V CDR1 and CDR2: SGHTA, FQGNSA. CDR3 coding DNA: TGTGCCAGCAGCTTTTCCGGGACTAGCGGTCAAGAGACCCAGTACTTC. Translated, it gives CASSFSGTSGQETQYF.

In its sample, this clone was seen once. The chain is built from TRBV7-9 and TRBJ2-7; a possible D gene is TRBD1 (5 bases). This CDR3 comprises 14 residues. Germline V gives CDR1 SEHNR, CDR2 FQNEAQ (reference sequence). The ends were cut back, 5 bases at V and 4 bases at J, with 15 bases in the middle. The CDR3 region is CASSPGYNNYEQYF. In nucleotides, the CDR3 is TGTGCCAGCAGCCCAGGGTATAACAATTACGAGCAGTACTTC.

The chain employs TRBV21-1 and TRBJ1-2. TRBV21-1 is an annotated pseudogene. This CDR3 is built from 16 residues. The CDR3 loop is CASSKPRGRDFYGYTF. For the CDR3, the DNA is TGTGCCAGCAGCAAACCGCGTGGCAGAGACTTCTATGGCTACACCTTC.

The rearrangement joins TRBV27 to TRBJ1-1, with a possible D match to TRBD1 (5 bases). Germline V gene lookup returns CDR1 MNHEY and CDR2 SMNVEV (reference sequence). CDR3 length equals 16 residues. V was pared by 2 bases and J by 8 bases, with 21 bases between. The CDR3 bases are TGTGCCAGCAGTTTACGTAATGTCTGGGACCCTGACGAAGCTTTCTTT. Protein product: CASSLRNVWDPDEAFF.

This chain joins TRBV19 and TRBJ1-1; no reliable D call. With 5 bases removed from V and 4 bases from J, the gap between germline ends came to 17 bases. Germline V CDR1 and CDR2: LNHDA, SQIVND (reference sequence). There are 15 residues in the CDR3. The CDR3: CASSYYGGSGTEAFF. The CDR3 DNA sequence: TGTGCCAGTAGTTACTATGGCGGGTCCGGCACTGAAGCTTTCTTT.

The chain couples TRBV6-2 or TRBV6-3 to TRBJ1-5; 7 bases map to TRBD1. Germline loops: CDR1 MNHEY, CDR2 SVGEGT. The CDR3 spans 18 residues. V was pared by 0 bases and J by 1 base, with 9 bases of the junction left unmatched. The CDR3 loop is CASSYSGQEVLSNQPQHF. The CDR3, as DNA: TGTGCCAGCAGTTACTCTGGACAGGAGGTATTGAGCAATCAGCCCCAGCATTTT.

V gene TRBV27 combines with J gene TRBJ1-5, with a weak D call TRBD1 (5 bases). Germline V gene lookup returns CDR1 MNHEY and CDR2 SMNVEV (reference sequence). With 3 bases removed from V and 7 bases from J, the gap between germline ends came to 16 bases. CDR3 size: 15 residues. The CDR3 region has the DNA TGTGCCAGCAGTTTTCGGCAGGGCGTAGGACAGCCCCAGCATTTT. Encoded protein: CASSFRQGVGQPQHF.

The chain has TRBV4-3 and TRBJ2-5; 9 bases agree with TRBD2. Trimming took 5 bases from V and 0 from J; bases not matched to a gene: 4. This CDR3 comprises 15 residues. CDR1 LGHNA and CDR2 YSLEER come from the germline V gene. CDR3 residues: CASSVRLADQETQYF. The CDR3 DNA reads TGCGCCAGCAGCGTACGACTAGCGGACCAAGAGACCCAGTACTTC.

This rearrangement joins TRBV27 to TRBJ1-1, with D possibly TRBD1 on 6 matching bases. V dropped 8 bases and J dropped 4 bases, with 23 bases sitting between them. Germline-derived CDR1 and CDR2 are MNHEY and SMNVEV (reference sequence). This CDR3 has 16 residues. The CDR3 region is CASLPHREVASTEAFF. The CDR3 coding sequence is TGTGCCAGCTTGCCCCACAGGGAGGTTGCTTCCACTGAAGCTTTCTTT.

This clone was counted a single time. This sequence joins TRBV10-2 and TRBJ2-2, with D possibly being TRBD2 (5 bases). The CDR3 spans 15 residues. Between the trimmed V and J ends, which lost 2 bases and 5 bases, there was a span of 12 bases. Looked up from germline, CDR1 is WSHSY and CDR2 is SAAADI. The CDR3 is CASSEPFSGTGELFF. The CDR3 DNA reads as TGCGCCAGCAGTGAGCCTTTTTCGGGGACCGGGGAGCTGTTTTTT.